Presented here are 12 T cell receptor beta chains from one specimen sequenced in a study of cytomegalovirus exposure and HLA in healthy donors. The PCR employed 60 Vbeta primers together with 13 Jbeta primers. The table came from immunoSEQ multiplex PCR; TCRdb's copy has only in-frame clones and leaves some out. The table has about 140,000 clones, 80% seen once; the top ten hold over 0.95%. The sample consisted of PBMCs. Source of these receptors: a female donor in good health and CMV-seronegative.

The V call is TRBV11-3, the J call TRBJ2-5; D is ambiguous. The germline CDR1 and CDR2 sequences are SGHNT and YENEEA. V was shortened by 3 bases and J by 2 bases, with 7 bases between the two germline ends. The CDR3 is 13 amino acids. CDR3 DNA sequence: TGTGCCAGCAGCTTCCCAGGACAAGAGACCCAGTACTTC. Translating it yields CASSFPGQETQYF.

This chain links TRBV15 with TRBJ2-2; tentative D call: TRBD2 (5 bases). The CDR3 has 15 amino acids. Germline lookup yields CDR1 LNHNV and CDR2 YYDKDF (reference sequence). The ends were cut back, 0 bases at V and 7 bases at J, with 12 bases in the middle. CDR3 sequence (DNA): TGTGCCACCAGCAGAGAACTAGTTGGAGTCGGGGAGCTGTTTTTT. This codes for CATSRELVGVGELFF.

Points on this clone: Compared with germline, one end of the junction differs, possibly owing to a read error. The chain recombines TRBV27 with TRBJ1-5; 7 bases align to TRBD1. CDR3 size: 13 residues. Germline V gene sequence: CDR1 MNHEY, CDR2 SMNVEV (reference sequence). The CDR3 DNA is TGTGCCAGCAGTTTCAGGGGGGCACAGCTCCAGCATTTT. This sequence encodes CASSFRGAQLQHF.

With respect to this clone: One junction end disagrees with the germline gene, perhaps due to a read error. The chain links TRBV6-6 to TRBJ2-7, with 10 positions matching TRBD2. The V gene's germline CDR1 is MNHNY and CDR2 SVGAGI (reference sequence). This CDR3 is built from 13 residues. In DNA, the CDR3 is TGTGCCAGCAGTTACATACTGGGGGCTAGCGGGGGCTTC. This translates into CASSYILGASGGF.

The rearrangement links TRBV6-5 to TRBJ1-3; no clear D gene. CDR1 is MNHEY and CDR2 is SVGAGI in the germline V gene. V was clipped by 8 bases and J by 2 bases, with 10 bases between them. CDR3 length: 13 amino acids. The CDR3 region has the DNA TGTGCCAGCTCGGGAGATACTGGAAACACCATATATTTT. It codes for CASSGDTGNTIYF.

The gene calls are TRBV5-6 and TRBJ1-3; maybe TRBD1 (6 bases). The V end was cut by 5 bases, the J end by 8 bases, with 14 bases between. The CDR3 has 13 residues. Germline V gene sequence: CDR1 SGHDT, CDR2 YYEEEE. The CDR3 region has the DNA TGTGCCAGCAGACAGGGTGGATATCACACCATATATTTT. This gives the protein CASRQGGYHTIYF.

The DNA of the CDR3 is TGTGCCAGCTCACTAGGACAGGGGGCCTACGAGCAGTACTTC. This gives the protein CASSLGQGAYEQYF. The rearrangement uses TRBV18 and TRBJ2-7, with 10 bases matching TRBD1. V dropped 4 bases and J dropped 2; count of bases not matched to a gene: 2. CDR1 and CDR2 from the germline V gene are KGHSH and LQKENI. CDR3 length equals 14 residues.

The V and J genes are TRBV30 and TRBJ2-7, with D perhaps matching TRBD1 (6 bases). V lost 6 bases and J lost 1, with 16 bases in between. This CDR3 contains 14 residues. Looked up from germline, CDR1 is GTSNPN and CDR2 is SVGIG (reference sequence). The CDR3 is CACSGTLSSYEQYF. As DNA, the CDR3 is TGTGCCTGCTCCGGGACATTAAGTTCCTACGAGCAGTACTTC.

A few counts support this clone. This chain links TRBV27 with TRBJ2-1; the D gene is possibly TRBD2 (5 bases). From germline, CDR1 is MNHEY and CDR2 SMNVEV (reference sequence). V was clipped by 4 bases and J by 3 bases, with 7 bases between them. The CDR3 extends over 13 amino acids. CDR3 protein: CASSSGLYNEQFF. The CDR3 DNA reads TGTGCCAGCAGTTCCGGACTCTACAATGAGCAGTTCTTC.

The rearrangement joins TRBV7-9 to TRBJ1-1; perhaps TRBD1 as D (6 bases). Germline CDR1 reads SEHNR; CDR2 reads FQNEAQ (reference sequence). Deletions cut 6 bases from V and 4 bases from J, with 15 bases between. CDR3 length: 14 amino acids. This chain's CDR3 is CASRSGGGITEAFF. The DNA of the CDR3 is TGTGCCAGCAGGTCGGGAGGGGGAATCACTGAAGCTTTCTTT. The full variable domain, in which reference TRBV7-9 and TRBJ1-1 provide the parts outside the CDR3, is DTGVSQNPRHKITKRGQNVTFRCDPISEHNRLYWYRQTLGQGPEFLTYFQNEAQLEKSRLLSDRFSAERPKGSFSTLEIQRTEQGDSAMYLCASRSGGGITEAFFGQGTRLTVV.

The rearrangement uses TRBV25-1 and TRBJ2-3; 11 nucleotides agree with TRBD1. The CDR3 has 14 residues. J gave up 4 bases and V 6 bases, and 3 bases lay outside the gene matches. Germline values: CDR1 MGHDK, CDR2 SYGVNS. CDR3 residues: CASSGTGGPDTQYF. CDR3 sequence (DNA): TGTGCCAGCAGCGGGACAGGGGGTCCAGATACGCAGTATTTT.

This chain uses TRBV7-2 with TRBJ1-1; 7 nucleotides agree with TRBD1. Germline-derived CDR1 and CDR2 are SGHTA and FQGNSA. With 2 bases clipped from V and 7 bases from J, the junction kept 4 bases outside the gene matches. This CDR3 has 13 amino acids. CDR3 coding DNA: TGTGCCAGCAGCTTAAGGCAGGGGGTTGAAGCTTTCTTT. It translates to CASSLRQGVEAFF.